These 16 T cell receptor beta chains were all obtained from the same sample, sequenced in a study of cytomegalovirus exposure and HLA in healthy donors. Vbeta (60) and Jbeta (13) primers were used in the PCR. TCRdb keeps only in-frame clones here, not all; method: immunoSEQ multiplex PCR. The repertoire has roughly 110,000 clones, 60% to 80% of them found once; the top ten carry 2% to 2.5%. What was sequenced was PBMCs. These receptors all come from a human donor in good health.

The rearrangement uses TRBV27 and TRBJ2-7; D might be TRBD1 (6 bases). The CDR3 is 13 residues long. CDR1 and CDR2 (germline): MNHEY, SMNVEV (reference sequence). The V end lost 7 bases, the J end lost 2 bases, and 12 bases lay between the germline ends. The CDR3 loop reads CASKAQGPYEQYF. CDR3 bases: TGTGCCAGCAAAGCACAGGGTCCCTACGAGCAGTACTTC.

CDR3 DNA: TGTGCCAGCACTCCAGGGCTCCCCTTTAATGAGCAGTTCTTC. This gives the protein CASTPGLPFNEQFF. The chain joins TRBV28 to TRBJ2-1; weak D call: TRBD1 (5 bases). The germline gives CDR1 MDHEN, CDR2 SYDVKM. This CDR3 is built from 14 residues. V lost 7 bases and J 7 bases, leaving 17 bases between the germline ends. Looking up the rest from reference TRBV28 and TRBJ2-1 gives the full variable domain: DVKVTQSSRYLVKRTGEKVFLECVQDMDHENMFWYRQDPGLGLRLIYFSYDVKMKEKGDIPEGYSVSREKKERFSLILESASTNQTSMYLCASTPGLPFNEQFFGPGTRLTVL.

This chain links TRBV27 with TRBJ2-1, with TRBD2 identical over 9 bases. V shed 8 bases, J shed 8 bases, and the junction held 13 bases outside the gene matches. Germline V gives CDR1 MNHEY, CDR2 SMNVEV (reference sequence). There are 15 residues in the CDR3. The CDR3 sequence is CASAYSGTSTDEQFF. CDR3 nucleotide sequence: TGTGCCAGCGCCTACTCCGGGACTAGCACTGATGAGCAGTTCTTC.

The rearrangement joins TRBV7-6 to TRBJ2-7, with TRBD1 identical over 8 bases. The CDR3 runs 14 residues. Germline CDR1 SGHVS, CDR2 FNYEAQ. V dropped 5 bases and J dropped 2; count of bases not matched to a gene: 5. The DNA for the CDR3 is TGTGCCAGCAGCCAAGGGACAGGAACCTACGAGCAGTACTTC. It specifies CASSQGTGTYEQYF.

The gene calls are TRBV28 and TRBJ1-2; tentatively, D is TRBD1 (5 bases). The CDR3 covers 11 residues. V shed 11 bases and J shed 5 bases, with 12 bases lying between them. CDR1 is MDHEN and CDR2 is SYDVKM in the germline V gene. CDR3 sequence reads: CAHGRAYGYTF. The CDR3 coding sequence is TGTGCCCACGGCAGGGCGTATGGCTACACCTTC.

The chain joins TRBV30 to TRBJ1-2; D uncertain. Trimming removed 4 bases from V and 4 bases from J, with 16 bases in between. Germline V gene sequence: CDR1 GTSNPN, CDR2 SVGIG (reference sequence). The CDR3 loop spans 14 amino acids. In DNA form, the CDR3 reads TGTGCCTGGAAGGAGGATTGGGGATCCTATGGCTACACCTTC. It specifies CAWKEDWGSYGYTF.

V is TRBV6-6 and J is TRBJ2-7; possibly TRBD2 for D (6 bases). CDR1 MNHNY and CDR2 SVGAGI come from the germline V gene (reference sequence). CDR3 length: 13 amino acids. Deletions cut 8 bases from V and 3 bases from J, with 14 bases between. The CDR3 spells CASSAVGGYEQYF. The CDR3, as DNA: TGTGCCAGCTCCGCGGTGGGGGGCTACGAGCAGTACTTC.

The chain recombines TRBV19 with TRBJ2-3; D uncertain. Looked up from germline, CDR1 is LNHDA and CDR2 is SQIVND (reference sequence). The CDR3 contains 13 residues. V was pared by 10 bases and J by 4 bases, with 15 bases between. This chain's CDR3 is CATKVGPSDTQYF. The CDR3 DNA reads TGTGCCACCAAGGTGGGCCCCTCAGATACGCAGTATTTT.

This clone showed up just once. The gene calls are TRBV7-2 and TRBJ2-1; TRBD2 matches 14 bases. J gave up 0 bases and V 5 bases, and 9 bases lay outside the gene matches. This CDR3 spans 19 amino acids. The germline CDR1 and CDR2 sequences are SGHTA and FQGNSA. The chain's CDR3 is CASSRKGLAGVSSYNEQFF. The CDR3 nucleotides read TGTGCCAGCAGCCGGAAGGGACTAGCGGGAGTCTCCTCCTACAATGAGCAGTTCTTC.

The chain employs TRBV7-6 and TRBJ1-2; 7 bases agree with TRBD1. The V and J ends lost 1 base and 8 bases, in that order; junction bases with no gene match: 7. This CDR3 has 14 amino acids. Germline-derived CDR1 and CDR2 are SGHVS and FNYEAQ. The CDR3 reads CASSLERGLSGYTF. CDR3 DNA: TGTGCCAGCAGCTTAGAAAGGGGGCTGAGCGGCTACACCTTC.

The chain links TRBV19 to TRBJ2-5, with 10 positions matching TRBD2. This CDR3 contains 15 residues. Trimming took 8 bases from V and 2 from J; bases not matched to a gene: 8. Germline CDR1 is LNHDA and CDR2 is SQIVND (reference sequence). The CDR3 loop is CASSAGSGGQETQYF. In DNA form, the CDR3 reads TGTGCCAGTTCGGCGGGTAGCGGGGGGCAAGAGACCCAGTACTTC.

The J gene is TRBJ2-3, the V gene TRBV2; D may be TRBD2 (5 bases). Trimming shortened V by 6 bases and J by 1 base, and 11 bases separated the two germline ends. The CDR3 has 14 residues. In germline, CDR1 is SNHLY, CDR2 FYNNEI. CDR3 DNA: TGTGCCAGCAGGCGGGTCGAGGGCACAGATACGCAGTATTTT. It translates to CASRRVEGTDTQYF.

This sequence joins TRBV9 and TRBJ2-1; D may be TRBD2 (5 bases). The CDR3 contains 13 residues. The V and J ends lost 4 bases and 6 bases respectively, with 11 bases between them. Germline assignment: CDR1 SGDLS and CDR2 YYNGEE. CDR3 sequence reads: CASSPGYPNEQFF. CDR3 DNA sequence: TGTGCCAGCAGCCCGGGATATCCCAATGAGCAGTTCTTC.

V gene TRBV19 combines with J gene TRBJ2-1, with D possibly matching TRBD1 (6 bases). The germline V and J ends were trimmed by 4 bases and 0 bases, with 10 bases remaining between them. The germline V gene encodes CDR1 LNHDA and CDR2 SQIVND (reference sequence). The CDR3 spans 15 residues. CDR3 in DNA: TGTGCCAGTAGTAGACAGGTTAGCTCCTACAATGAGCAGTTCTTC. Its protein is CASSRQVSSYNEQFF.

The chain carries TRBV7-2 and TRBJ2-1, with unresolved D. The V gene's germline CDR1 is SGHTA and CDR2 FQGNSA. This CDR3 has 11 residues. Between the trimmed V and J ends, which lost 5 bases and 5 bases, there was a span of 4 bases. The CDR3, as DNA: TGTGCCAGCAGCGACAACAATGAGCAGTTCTTC. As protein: CASSDNNEQFF.

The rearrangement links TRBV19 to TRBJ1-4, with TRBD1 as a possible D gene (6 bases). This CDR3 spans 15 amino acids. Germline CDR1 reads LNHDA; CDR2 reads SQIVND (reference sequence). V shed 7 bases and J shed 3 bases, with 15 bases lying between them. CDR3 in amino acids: CASTFRRGSNEKLFF. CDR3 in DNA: TGTGCCAGTACCTTTCGAAGGGGGTCTAATGAAAAACTGTTTTTT.